Below, 23 T cell receptor beta chains from the same sample are listed, as sequenced in a study of T cells in tuberculosis. The method was immunoSEQ multiplex PCR; TCRdb's version includes in-frame clones alone and lacks a portion of them. This table has about 49,000 clones, over 90% appearing once. Time point meaning: new active TB diagnosis, blood taken before or within 7 days of starting treatment. The material was PBMCs, obtained at tuberculosis diagnosis. Every receptor here comes from an adult with tuberculosis.

The rearrangement links TRBV19 to TRBJ2-2; D may be TRBD2 (5 bases). V was pared by 6 bases and J by 1 base, with 9 bases between. This CDR3 has 14 residues. In germline, CDR1 is LNHDA, CDR2 SQIVND (reference sequence). The DNA of the CDR3 is TGTGCCAGTAGGCCAGCGGAGAACACCGGGGAGCTGTTTTTT. Its protein is CASRPAENTGELFF. The variable domain in full, completed from reference TRBV19 and TRBJ2-2, reads DGGITQSPKYLFRKEGQNVTLSCEQNLNHDAMYWYRQDPGQGLRLIYYSQIVNDFQKGDIAEGYSVSREKKESFPLTVTSAQKNPTAFYLCASRPAENTGELFFGEGSRLTVL.

The DNA of the CDR3 is TGTGCCAGCAGCTTAAAAGTAGCGGGAGCATTGTACCAAGAGACCCAGTACTTC. Translated: CASSLKVAGALYQETQYF. The chain is built from TRBV11-2 and TRBJ2-5, with TRBD2 matching 9 bases. The CDR3 sequence is 18 residues long. Germline V CDR1 and CDR2: SGHAT, FQNNGV. V gave up 2 bases and J gave up 0 bases; unmatched junction bases: 10.

This clone was seen just once. This chain joins TRBV6-6 and TRBJ2-7; TRBD1 agrees at 8 bases. After removal of 2 bases from V and 3 bases from J, the junction contained 6 bases not matched to a gene. The CDR3 consists of 15 residues. Germline lookup yields CDR1 MNHNY and CDR2 SVGAGI (reference sequence). Here the CDR3 reads CASSYQGQGNYEQYF. The CDR3 DNA is TGTGCCAGCAGTTACCAAGGACAGGGAAACTACGAGCAGTACTTC.

The chain employs TRBV19 and TRBJ2-7, with D perhaps matching TRBD2 (6 bases). The V gene lost 3 bases and the J gene lost 3 bases, with 15 bases spanning the gap. The CDR3 covers 15 residues. Germline lookup yields CDR1 LNHDA and CDR2 SQIVND (reference sequence). The CDR3: CASSIVGGLGYEQYF. CDR3 nucleotide sequence: TGTGCCAGTAGTATCGTGGGGGGACTCGGCTACGAGCAGTACTTC.

V and J are TRBV5-1 and TRBJ2-7; D ambiguous. Germline CDR1 and CDR2: SGHRS and YFSETQ. V was clipped by 0 bases and J by 0 bases, with 7 bases between them. This CDR3 region has 14 residues. The CDR3 here is CASSLVDSSYEQYF. CDR3 in DNA: TGCGCCAGCAGCTTGGTAGATAGCTCCTACGAGCAGTACTTC.

The V call is TRBV7-3, the J call TRBJ2-3; tentative D call: TRBD2 (6 bases). This CDR3 has 14 residues. Trimming pared 5 bases from V and 5 bases from J, leaving 14 bases between. Germline-derived CDR1 and CDR2 are SGHTA and FQGTGA. The CDR3, as DNA: TGTGCCAGCAGCCTTGGGTCGGGAGAAGATACGCAGTATTTT. The encoded protein is CASSLGSGEDTQYF. Drawing the rest from reference TRBV7-3 and TRBJ2-3, the complete variable domain is GAGVSQTPSNKVTEKGKYVELRCDPISGHTALYWYRQSLGQGPEFLIYFQGTGAADDSGLPNDRFFAVRPEGSVSTLKIQRTERGDSAVYLCASSLGSGEDTQYFGPGTRLTVL.

The chain is built from TRBV28 and TRBJ2-7, with D perhaps TRBD2 (5 bases). Germline CDR1 reads MDHEN; CDR2 reads SYDVKM. The CDR3 contains 13 residues. The V end was cut by 6 bases, the J end by 1 base, with 10 bases between. CDR3 in amino acids: CASRKGLSYEQYF. The CDR3 coding sequence is TGTGCCAGCAGAAAAGGACTGTCCTACGAGCAGTACTTC.

The chain couples TRBV4-3 to TRBJ2-3, with TRBD2 as a possible D gene (5 bases). This CDR3 spans 16 amino acids. Trimming stripped 1 base from V and 2 bases from J, with 13 bases between. The germline V gene has CDR1 LGHNA and CDR2 YSLEER. The CDR3 DNA reads TGCGCCAGCAGCCAAGGTTTTAGCGTAGACACAGATACGCAGTATTTT. The encoded protein is CASSQGFSVDTDTQYF.

The CDR3 region has the DNA TGTGCCAGCAGCTCAATTACTAGCGGGCCCTACGAGCAGTACTTC. Protein: CASSSITSGPYEQYF. The V gene is TRBV5-4, the J gene TRBJ2-7, with TRBD2 matching over 9 bases. Looked up from germline, CDR1 is SGHNT and CDR2 is YYREEE (reference sequence). The V segment lost 3 bases and the J segment 2 bases; nucleotides outside the gene matches: 6. The CDR3 has 15 residues.

V usage is TRBV27 and J usage is TRBJ2-7; TRBD1 matches at 8 bases. The germline CDR1 and CDR2 sequences are MNHEY and SMNVEV (reference sequence). V was pared by 8 bases and J by 5 bases, with 2 bases of the junction left unmatched. This CDR3 is built from 11 residues. In DNA, the CDR3 is TGTGCCAGCGGACAGGGCAACGAGCAGTACTTC. Translating it yields CASGQGNEQYF.

This sequence joins TRBV29-1 and TRBJ2-5; D perhaps matches TRBD2 (5 bases). Between the trimmed V and J ends, which lost 1 base and 2 bases, there was a span of 17 bases. The CDR3 is 16 residues long. The germline CDR1 and CDR2 sequences are SQVTM and ANQGSEA. The CDR3 DNA reads as TGCAGCGTTGAAGCGACTATTTCCCTCTCACAAGAGACCCAGTACTTC. Its translation: CSVEATISLSQETQYF.

CDR3 nucleotide sequence: TGTGCCAGCAGCCTCAGCGGGAGCTCCTACAATGAGCAGTTCTTC. It is translated as CASSLSGSSYNEQFF. This chain uses TRBV7-3 with TRBJ2-1; 8 nucleotides agree with TRBD2. From germline, CDR1 is SGHTA and CDR2 FQGTGA. Trimming took 5 bases from V and 0 from J; bases not matched to a gene: 3. The CDR3 extends over 15 amino acids.

The chain has TRBV7-8 and TRBJ1-1; tentatively, D is TRBD1 (6 bases). Germline CDR1 is SGHVS and CDR2 is FQNEAQ. CDR3 length: 14 amino acids. Trimming pared 5 bases from V and 4 bases from J, leaving 14 bases between. The CDR3 reads CASSPQGASTEAFF. The DNA of the CDR3 is TGTGCCAGCAGCCCACAGGGCGCGAGCACTGAAGCTTTCTTT. Drawing the rest from reference TRBV7-8 and TRBJ1-1, the complete variable domain is GAGVSQSPRYKVAKRGQDVALRCDPISGHVSLFWYQQALGQGPEFLTYFQNEAQLDKSGLPSDRFFAERPEGSVSTLKIQRTQQEDSAVYLCASSPQGASTEAFFGQGTRLTVV.

The gene calls are TRBV6-6 and TRBJ1-2, with 9 bases fitting TRBD1. This CDR3 has 12 amino acids. J gave up 6 bases and V 5 bases, and 1 base lay outside the gene matches. CDR1 is MNHNY, CDR2 SVGAGI, per germline (reference sequence). The CDR3, as DNA: TGTGCCAGCAGTCGGACAGGGGATGGCTACACCTTC. Residues: CASSRTGDGYTF.

The V gene is TRBV4-1, the J gene TRBJ2-1; weak D call: TRBD2 (6 bases). The germline V and J ends were trimmed by 0 bases and 2 bases, with 11 bases remaining between them. Germline-derived CDR1 and CDR2 are MGHRA and YSYEKL. The CDR3 contains 16 residues. CDR3 bases: TGCGCCAGCAGCCAAGATGGAGGGGTCCCCTACAATGAGCAGTTCTTC. It encodes CASSQDGGVPYNEQFF.

The chain uses TRBV27 and TRBJ2-7, with 9 nucleotides matching TRBD2. Germline V gives CDR1 MNHEY, CDR2 SMNVEV (reference sequence). This CDR3 contains 13 residues. The ends lost 5 bases at V and 7 bases at J; junction bases unmatched: 6. The CDR3 nucleotides are TGTGCCAGCAGTCCCGGACTAGCGAGTGAGCAGTACTTC. It encodes CASSPGLASEQYF.

V gene TRBV6-1 combines with J gene TRBJ1-2; 12 bases are a match to TRBD1. The CDR3 sequence is 16 residues long. In germline, CDR1 is MNHNS, CDR2 SASEGT. The junction had 5 bases not matched to a gene; V was cut back by 3 bases and J by 3 bases. The CDR3 sequence is CASSDTRDRGHYGYTF. Here the CDR3 DNA reads TGTGCCAGCAGTGACACCCGGGACAGGGGGCACTATGGCTACACCTTC.

The rearrangement joins TRBV11-2 to TRBJ2-1, with a weak D call TRBD2 (5 bases). CDR1 and CDR2 (germline): SGHAT, FQNNGV. CDR3 size: 16 residues. V was pared by 3 bases and J by 0 bases, with 12 bases between. The DNA of the CDR3 is TGTGCCAGCAGCTTCTCCCCGAGCGGCTCCTACAATGAGCAGTTCTTC. Protein sequence: CASSFSPSGSYNEQFF. The full variable domain, completed using reference TRBV11-2 and TRBJ2-1, is EAGVAQSPRYKIIEKRQSVAFWCNPISGHATLYWYQQILGQGPKLLIQFQNNGVVDDSQLPKDRFSAERLKGVDSTLKIQPAKLEDSAVYLCASSFSPSGSYNEQFFGPGTRLTVL.

The chain couples TRBV5-6 to TRBJ1-2; D is ambiguous. V was pared by 4 bases and J by 2 bases, with 15 bases between. This CDR3 contains 15 residues. Germline loops: CDR1 SGHDT, CDR2 YYEEEE. CDR3 in amino acids: CASSLGSPKNYGYTF. As DNA, the CDR3 is TGTGCCAGCAGCCTCGGGAGCCCAAAAAACTATGGCTACACCTTC.

V gene TRBV7-8 combines with J gene TRBJ1-2; D uncertain. V was cut by 2 bases and J by 4 bases, with 8 bases left in between. This CDR3 contains 13 residues. The germline gives CDR1 SGHVS, CDR2 FQNEAQ. CDR3 nucleotides: TGTGCCAGCAGCTTATCGGAGGGCTATGGCTACACCTTC. It encodes CASSLSEGYGYTF. Full variable domain (outside the CDR3, taken from reference TRBV7-8 and TRBJ1-2): GAGVSQSPRYKVAKRGQDVALRCDPISGHVSLFWYQQALGQGPEFLTYFQNEAQLDKSGLPSDRFFAERPEGSVSTLKIQRTQQEDSAVYLCASSLSEGYGYTFGSGTRLTVV.

The chain couples TRBV2 to TRBJ2-3, with 7 positions matching TRBD1. J was trimmed by 0 bases and V by 4 bases; bases with no gene match: 13. The CDR3 has 18 amino acids. Germline V gives CDR1 SNHLY, CDR2 FYNNEI. CDR3 nucleotides: TGTGCCAGCAGTGGAGTCCTTGGGACAGCCCTTAGCACAGATACGCAGTATTTT. Translation: CASSGVLGTALSTDTQYF. The full variable domain, completed using reference TRBV2 and TRBJ2-3, is EPEVTQTPSHQVTQMGQEVILRCVPISNHLYFYWYRQILGQKVEFLVSFYNNEISEKSEIFDDQFSVERPDGSNFTLKIRSTKLEDSAMYFCASSGVLGTALSTDTQYFGPGTRLTVL.

V and J are TRBV7-9 and TRBJ2-3; TRBD2 aligns across 7 bases. The CDR3 is 16 amino acids. V trimming: 1 base; J trimming: 3 bases; junction bases outside the gene matches: 7. CDR1 is SEHNR, CDR2 FQNEAQ, per germline (reference sequence). Here the CDR3 DNA reads TGTGCCAGCAGCTTAGTAGGAGCGGGAAGAACAGATACGCAGTATTTT. Residues: CASSLVGAGRTDTQYF. Based on the CDR3 plus reference TRBV7-9 and TRBJ2-3, the full variable domain is DTGVSQNPRHKITKRGQNVTFRCDPISEHNRLYWYRQTLGQGPEFLTYFQNEAQLEKSRLLSDRFSAERPKGSFSTLEIQRTEQGDSAMYLCASSLVGAGRTDTQYFGPGTRLTVL.

The chain couples TRBV7-2 to TRBJ1-3; D not certain. The germline V and J ends were trimmed by 2 bases and 0 bases, with 8 bases remaining between them. This CDR3 spans 15 amino acids. The germline gives CDR1 SGHTA, CDR2 FQGNSA. Here the CDR3 reads CASSLMAASGNTIYF. The CDR3 coding sequence is TGTGCCAGCAGCTTAATGGCCGCCTCTGGAAACACCATATATTTT.